This TCR beta chain was captured in a study of CXCR3-negative and CXCR3-positive naive CD8 T cells. Study-level points and caveats: Naive subsets did not differ in surface CD5, and TRB CDR3 properties served to infer TCR strength. Unlike memory cells, which differed, naive CXCR3-negative and CXCR3-positive cells had similar TRBV-TRBJ usage.

A word on this clonotype: Its target is not known.

The study made its TRB cDNA libraries by 5' RACE, adding UMI labels. TCRdb reprocessed the 5' RACE reads; each CDR3 protein has one entry and no DNA is given. This repertoire comprises under 9,500 distinct CDR3 sequences; its ten largest clones make up approximately 1.1%. Sample: naive CXCR3- CD8+ T cells from blood. Subset here: CD45RO-CCR7+CD27+CD95- naive CD8+ T cells lacking CXCR3 (TNR3-). The TCR comes from a human donor in good health. Some clones in this sample may be carry-over from other donors' samples.

This CDR3 reads CASSRGTNYEQYF. V gene TRBV6-5 combines with J gene TRBJ2-7; TCRdb's D gene call, TRBD1, goes unchecked for lack of DNA. Germline V lookup: CDR1 MNHEY, CDR2 SVGAGI. CDR3 size: 13 residues.